This T cell receptor (beta chain) was obtained from a study of T cell responses to AZD1222 COVID-19 vaccine. At the level of the study: Second-dose schedules of about 4 or about 12 weeks were combined.

Libraries were prepared by immunoSEQ multiplex PCR; TCRdb keeps only in-frame clonotypes and omits some of them. Of under 200,000 clones listed, 85% to 95% are singletons. Study conclusions and caveats: Spike-specific TCR repertoires showed rising breadth and depth after two AZD1222 doses. The study found vaccine-associated CD4 TCRs spanning spike, dominant at 160-218 and 743-854. It should be noted that donors were predominantly white British and more often female, and clonal diversity was possibly underestimated.

Points on this clone: The antigen remains undetermined.

Germline values: CDR1 SGHTA, CDR2 FQGTGA. The CDR3 consists of 22 residues. With V trimmed by 1 base and J by 3 bases, 21 bases remained unmatched. The starting material was peripheral blood, obtained on day 0 of AZD1222 vaccination. The chain joins TRBV7-3 to TRBJ2-4, with 10 nucleotides matching TRBD1. The TCR originated in an adult in good health. The CDR3 is CASSLRELGGFGTGVGKNIQYF. CDR3 coding DNA: TGTGCCAGCAGCTTAAGAGAGTTGGGAGGGTTTGGGACAGGGGTTGGCAAAAACATTCAGTACTTC. Drawing the rest from reference TRBV7-3 and TRBJ2-4, the complete variable domain is GAGVSQTPSNKVTEKGKYVELRCDPISGHTALYWYRQSLGQGPEFLIYFQGTGAADDSGLPNDRFFAVRPEGSVSTLKIQRTERGDSAVYLCASSLRELGGFGTGVGKNIQYFGAGTRLSVL.